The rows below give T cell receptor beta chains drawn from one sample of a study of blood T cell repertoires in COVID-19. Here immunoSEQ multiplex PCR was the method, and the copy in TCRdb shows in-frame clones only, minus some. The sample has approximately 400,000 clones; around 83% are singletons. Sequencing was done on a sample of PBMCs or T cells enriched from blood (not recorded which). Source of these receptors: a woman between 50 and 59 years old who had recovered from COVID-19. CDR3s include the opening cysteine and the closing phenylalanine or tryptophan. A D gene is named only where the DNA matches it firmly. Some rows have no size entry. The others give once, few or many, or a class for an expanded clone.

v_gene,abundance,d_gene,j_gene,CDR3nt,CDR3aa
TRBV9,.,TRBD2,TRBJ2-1,TGTGCCAGCAGCGTAGGGTCTAGCGGGGACTCCAATGAGCAGTTCTTC,CASSVGSSGDSNEQFF
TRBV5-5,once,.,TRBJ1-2,TGTGCCAGCAGCTTCCTCGGGGGGCCCCACTATGGCTACACCTTC,CASSFLGGPHYGYTF
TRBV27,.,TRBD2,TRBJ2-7,TGTGCCAGCAGTTTAATGCAAGGACTAGCGGTCGACGAGCAGTACTTC,CASSLMQGLAVDEQYF
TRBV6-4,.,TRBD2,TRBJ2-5,TGTGCCAGCAGTGACTCGACGGGACTAGCGGGTGGTGGAGAGACCCAGTACTTC,CASSDSTGLAGGGETQYF
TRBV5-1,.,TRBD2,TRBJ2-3,TGCGCCAGCAGCCCTGGACTAGTCGCAGATACGCAGTATTTT,CASSPGLVADTQYF
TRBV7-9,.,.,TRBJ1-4,TGTGCCAGCAGCTCGAGGACAGTTAATGAAAAACTGTTTTTT,CASSSRTVNEKLFF
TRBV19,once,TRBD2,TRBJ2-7,TGTGCCAGCGATCCCGGGGGGACCTACGAGCAGTACTTC,CASDPGGTYEQYF
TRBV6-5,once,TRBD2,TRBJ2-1,TGTGCCAGCAGTTTCCGACTAGCGAACACTTACAATGAGCAGTTCTTC,CASSFRLANTYNEQFF
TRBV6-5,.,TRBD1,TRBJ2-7,TGTGCCAGCACCGACAGGGCTGGGGAGCAGTACTTC,CASTDRAGEQYF
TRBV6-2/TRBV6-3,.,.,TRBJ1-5,TGTGCCAGCAGTTACCCGGACAGCCCCCAGCATTTT,CASSYPDSPQHF
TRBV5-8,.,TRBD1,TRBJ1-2,TGTGCCAGCAACTTACAGGGGGCGCAGGGCTATGGCTACACCTTC,CASNLQGAQGYGYTF